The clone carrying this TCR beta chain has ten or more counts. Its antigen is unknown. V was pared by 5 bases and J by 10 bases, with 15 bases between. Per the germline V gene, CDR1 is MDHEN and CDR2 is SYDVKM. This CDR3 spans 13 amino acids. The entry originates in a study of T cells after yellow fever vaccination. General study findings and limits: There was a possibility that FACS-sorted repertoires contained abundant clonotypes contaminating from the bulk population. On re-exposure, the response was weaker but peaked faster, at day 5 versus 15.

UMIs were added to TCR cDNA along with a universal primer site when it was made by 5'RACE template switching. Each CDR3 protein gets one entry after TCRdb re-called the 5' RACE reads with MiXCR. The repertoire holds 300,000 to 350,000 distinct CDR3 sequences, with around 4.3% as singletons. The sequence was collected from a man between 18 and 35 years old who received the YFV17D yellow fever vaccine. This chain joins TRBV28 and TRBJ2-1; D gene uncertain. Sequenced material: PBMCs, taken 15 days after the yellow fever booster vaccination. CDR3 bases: TGTGCCAGCAGTGCGACTTCTCACGGCGAGCAGTTCTTC. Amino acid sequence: CASSATSHGEQFF.